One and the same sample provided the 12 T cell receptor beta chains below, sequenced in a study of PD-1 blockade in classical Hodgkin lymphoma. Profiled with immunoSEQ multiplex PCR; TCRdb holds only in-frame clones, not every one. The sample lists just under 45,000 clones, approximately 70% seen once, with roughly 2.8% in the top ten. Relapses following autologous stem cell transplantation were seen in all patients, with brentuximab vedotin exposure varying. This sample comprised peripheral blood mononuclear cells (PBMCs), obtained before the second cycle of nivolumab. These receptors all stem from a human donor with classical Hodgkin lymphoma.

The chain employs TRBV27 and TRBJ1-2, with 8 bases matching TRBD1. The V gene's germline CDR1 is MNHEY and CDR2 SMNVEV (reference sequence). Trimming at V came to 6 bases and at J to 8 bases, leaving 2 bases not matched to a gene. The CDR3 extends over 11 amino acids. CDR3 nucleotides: TGTGCCAGCAGGGACAGGGCCGGCTACACCTTC. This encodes CASRDRAGYTF.

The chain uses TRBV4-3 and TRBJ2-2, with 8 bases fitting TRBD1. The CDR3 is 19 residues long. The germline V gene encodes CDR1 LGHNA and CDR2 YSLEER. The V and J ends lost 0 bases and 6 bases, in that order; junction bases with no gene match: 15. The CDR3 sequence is CASSQDLILGLQGAGELFF. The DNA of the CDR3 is TGCGCCAGCAGCCAAGATCTCATACTCGGGTTACAGGGGGCCGGGGAGCTGTTTTTT.

In DNA form, the CDR3 reads TGCGCCAGCAGCCTGTATTCTGGAAACACCATATATTTT. It is translated as CASSLYSGNTIYF. The chain employs TRBV5-1 and TRBJ1-3; D gene uncertain. The V gene's germline CDR1 is SGHRS and CDR2 YFSETQ. This CDR3 is built from 13 residues. V was pared by 4 bases and J by 1 base, with 6 bases between. The full variable domain, with the rest looked up from reference TRBV5-1 and TRBJ1-3, is KAGVTQTPRYLIKTRGQQVTLSCSPISGHRSVSWYQQTPGQGLQFLFEYFSETQRNKGNFPGRFSGRQFSNSRSEMNVSTLELGDSALYLCASSLYSGNTIYFGEGSWLTVV.

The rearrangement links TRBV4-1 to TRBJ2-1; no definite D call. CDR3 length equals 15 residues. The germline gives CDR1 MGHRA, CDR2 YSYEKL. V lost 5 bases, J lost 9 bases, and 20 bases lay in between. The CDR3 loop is CASSSPKGVFSEQFF. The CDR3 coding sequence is TGCGCCAGCAGCTCCCCTAAGGGTGTCTTCTCTGAGCAGTTCTTC.

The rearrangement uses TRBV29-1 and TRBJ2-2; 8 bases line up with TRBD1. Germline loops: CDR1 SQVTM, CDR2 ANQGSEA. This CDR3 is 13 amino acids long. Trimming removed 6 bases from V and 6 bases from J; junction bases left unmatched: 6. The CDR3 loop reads CSVYRTGPGELFF. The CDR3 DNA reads TGCAGCGTCTACCGGACAGGGCCCGGGGAGCTGTTTTTT.

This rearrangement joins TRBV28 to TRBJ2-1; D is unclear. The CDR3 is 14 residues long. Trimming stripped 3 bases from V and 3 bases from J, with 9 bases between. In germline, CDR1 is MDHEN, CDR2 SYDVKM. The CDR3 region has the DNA TGTGCCAGCAGTTTTTCCGGGTACTACAATGAGCAGTTCTTC. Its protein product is CASSFSGYYNEQFF.

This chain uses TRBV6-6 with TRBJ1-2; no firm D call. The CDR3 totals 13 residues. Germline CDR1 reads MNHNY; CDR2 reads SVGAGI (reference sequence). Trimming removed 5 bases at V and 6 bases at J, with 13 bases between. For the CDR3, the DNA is TGTGCCAGCAGTCAGACATTCAACAATGGCTACACCTTC. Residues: CASSQTFNNGYTF.

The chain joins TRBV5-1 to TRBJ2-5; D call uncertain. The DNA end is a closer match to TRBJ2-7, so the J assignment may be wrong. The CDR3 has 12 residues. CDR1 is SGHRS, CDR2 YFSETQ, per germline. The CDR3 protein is CASSKDSYEQYF. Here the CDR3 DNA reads TGCGCCAGCAGCAAGGACTCCTACGAGCAGTACTTC.

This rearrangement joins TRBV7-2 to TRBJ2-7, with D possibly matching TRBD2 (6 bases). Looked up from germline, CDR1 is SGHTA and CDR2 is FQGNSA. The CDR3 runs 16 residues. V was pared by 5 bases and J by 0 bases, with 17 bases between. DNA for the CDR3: TGTGCCAGCAGCCCCACCGCCGGGGGAAGCTCCTACGAGCAGTACTTC. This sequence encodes CASSPTAGGSSYEQYF.

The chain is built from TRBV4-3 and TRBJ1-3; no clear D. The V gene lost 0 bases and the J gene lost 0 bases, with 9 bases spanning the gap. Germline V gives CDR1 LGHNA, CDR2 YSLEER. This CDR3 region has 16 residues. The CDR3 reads CASSQDTGASGNTIYF. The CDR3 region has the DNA TGCGCCAGCAGCCAAGATACGGGAGCCTCTGGAAACACCATATATTTT.

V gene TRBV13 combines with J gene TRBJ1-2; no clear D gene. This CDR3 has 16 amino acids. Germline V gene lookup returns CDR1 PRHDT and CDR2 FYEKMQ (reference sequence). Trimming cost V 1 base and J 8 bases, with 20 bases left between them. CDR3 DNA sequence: TGTGCCAGCAGCTTAGAAGCCTCTTCCATCTGGGTCGGCTACACCTTC. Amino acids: CASSLEASSIWVGYTF. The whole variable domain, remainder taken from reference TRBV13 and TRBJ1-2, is AAGVIQSPRHLIKEKRETATLKCYPIPRHDTVYWYQQGPGQDPQFLISFYEKMQSDKGSIPDRFSAQQFSDYHSELNMSSLELGDSALYFCASSLEASSIWVGYTFGSGTRLTVV.

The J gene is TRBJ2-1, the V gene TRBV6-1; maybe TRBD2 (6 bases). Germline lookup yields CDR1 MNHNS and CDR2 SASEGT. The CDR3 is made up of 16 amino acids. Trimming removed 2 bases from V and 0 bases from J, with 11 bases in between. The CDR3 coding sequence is TGTGCCAGCAGTGAATTGGCGGGGTACTCCTACAATGAGCAGTTCTTC. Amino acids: CASSELAGYSYNEQFF.